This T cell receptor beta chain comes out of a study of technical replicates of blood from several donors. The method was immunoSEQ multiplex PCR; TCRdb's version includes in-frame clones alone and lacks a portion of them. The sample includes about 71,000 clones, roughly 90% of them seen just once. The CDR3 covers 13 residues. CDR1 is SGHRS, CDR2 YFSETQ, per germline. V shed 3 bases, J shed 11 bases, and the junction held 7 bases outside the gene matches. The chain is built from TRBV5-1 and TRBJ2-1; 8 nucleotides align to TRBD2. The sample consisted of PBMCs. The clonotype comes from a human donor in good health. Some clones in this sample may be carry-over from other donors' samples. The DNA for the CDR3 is TGCGCCAGCAGCTGGGGTAGCGGGGACAAGCAGTTCTTC. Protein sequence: CASSWGSGDKQFF.